This TCR beta chain is drawn from a study of T cells expressing NK-cell markers. Findings and caveats of the study: In roughly 6 donors, dominant CD3+CD56+NKG2C+ clones formed roughly 1.0-7.5% of CD8+ cells.

TCRdb re-called the 5' RACE reads and catalogs CDR3 proteins one per entry, DNA excluded. The repertoire shows about 260,000 distinct CDR3 sequences; the top ten hold roughly 4.2%. As regards this clonotype: What it binds is not known.

The CDR3 consists of 15 residues. Germline V lookup: CDR1 DFQATT, CDR2 SNEGSKA (reference sequence). The gene calls are TRBV20-1 and TRBJ2-2; the D gene TCRdb calls, TRBD2, cannot be checked with no DNA. This TCR came from a woman between 18 and 69 years old in good health. The sample comprised blood T cells: a sorted CD56 or NKG2C T cell subset, CD4+ or CD8+ T cells, or bulk PBMC T cells (not recorded which). CDR3 protein: CSARDTSAGGRELFF.